These 8 T cell receptor beta chains were all obtained from the same sample, sequenced in a study of PD-L1 blockade in urothelial cancer. TCRdb keeps only in-frame clones here, not all; method: immunoSEQ multiplex PCR. Of 95,000 or so clones detected, about nine tenths appear once; the ten largest clones hold 2% to 2.5%. Time point specified: pretreatment peripheral blood. The sample consisted of PBMCs, taken around atezolizumab (anti-PD-L1) treatment. The receptor source for this set is a man in his fifties or sixties with urothelial cancer.

The chain recombines TRBV9 with TRBJ1-5; the D is unclear. Trimming took 0 bases from V and 4 from J, leaving 8 bases between them. Germline CDR1 SGDLS, CDR2 YYNGEE. This CDR3 is 14 amino acids long. This CDR3 reads CASSVGSENQPQHF. CDR3 nucleotide sequence: TGTGCCAGCAGCGTAGGTTCCGAGAATCAGCCCCAGCATTTT.

This rearrangement joins TRBV5-1 to TRBJ1-2, with D perhaps matching TRBD1 (5 bases). This CDR3 has 13 amino acids. Looked up from germline, CDR1 is SGHRS and CDR2 is YFSETQ. The V end lost 7 bases, the J end lost 2 bases, and 12 bases lay between the germline ends. The CDR3 coding sequence is TGCGCCAGCGGAGGGGACGGGAACTATGGCTACACCTTC. Amino acid sequence: CASGGDGNYGYTF.

Only one count was recorded for this clone. The J gene is TRBJ2-5, the V gene TRBV29-1, with TRBD1 matching over 11 bases. V shed 5 bases and J 5 bases; nucleotides not matched to a gene: 7. CDR1 SQVTM and CDR2 ANQGSEA come from the germline V gene. CDR3 size: 14 residues. CDR3 region: CSVTGQGAWETQYF. CDR3 coding DNA: TGCAGCGTTACAGGACAGGGGGCATGGGAGACCCAGTACTTC.

This chain uses TRBV4-1 with TRBJ1-1; D is unclear. This CDR3 is 15 amino acids long. V was cut by 2 bases and J by 1 base, with 11 bases left in between. CDR1 MGHRA and CDR2 YSYEKL come from the germline V gene. In DNA, the CDR3 is TGCGCCAGCAGCCAAAGGGAGGGCCCGAACACTGAAGCTTTCTTT. This codes for CASSQREGPNTEAFF.

This clone came up a few times. V usage is TRBV4-1 and J usage is TRBJ1-5; D not resolved. Germline V gene data show CDR1 as MGHRA and CDR2 as YSYEKL. This CDR3 has 14 amino acids. Deletions cut 1 base from V and 6 bases from J, with 10 bases between. CDR3 protein: CASSQGAMVQPQHF. In nucleotides, the CDR3 is TGCGCCAGCAGCCAAGGGGCCATGGTTCAGCCCCAGCATTTT.

The chain uses TRBV19 and TRBJ2-5, with 9 bases that match TRBD1. Germline CDR1 LNHDA, CDR2 SQIVND (reference sequence). There are 15 residues in the CDR3. With 6 bases clipped from V and 5 bases from J, the junction kept 10 bases outside the gene matches. The CDR3 DNA sequence: TGTGCCAGTAGAATAACAGGGGGCTCAGGGGAGACCCAGTACTTC. As protein: CASRITGGSGETQYF. Based on the CDR3 plus reference TRBV19 and TRBJ2-5, the full variable domain is DGGITQSPKYLFRKEGQNVTLSCEQNLNHDAMYWYRQDPGQGLRLIYYSQIVNDFQKGDIAEGYSVSREKKESFPLTVTSAQKNPTAFYLCASRITGGSGETQYFGPGTRLLVL.

The chain links TRBV5-4 to TRBJ2-1; TRBD1 is a possible D gene (6 bases). V was cut by 2 bases and J by 10 bases, with 13 bases left in between. Germline CDR1 is SGHNT and CDR2 is YYREEE (reference sequence). The CDR3 length is 13 residues. The CDR3 is CASSFGTPGEQFF. CDR3 DNA sequence: TGTGCCAGCAGCTTCGGGACACCGGGGGAGCAGTTCTTC. Using reference TRBV5-4 and TRBJ2-1 for the parts outside the CDR3, the full variable domain is ETGVTQSPTHLIKTRGQQVTLRCSSQSGHNTVSWYQQALGQGPQFIFQYYREEENGRGNFPPRFSGLQFPNYSSELNVNALELDDSALYLCASSFGTPGEQFFGPGTRLTVL.

This clone appeared once. The J gene is TRBJ1-3, the V gene TRBV7-6; 8 nucleotides match TRBD1. The CDR3 is 16 amino acids. With 0 bases clipped from V and 7 bases from J, the junction kept 8 bases outside the gene matches. Looked up from germline, CDR1 is SGHVS and CDR2 is FNYEAQ. The DNA of the CDR3 is TGTGCCAGCAGCTTAGCGCAGGGGGCCTCGGGTAACACCATATATTTT. The encoded protein is CASSLAQGASGNTIYF.